A selection of T cell receptor beta chains follows, all from one sample in a study of CD8+ T cells in alopecia areata. The protocol was immunoSEQ multiplex PCR, while the TCRdb copy is restricted to in-frame clones and leaves out a portion. The sample contains 110,000 or so clones, around 61% of which appear only once. Sequencing was carried out using CD4+ T cells sorted from blood. The receptors here all came from a human donor in good health. CDR3s include the opening cysteine and the closing phenylalanine or tryptophan. Fields, in order: V gene, D gene, J gene, clone size, CDR3 DNA, CDR3 protein. A D gene is named only where the DNA matches it firmly. Clone size is stated in some rows and not others, as once, few, many or a class when expanded.

V gene: TRBV29-1; D gene: .; J gene: TRBJ1-2; clone size: .; CDR3 DNA: TGCAGCGTTGAAGAGCCAGGCCGGGGCTACACCTTC; CDR3 protein: CSVEEPGRGYTF
V gene: TRBV2; D gene: .; J gene: TRBJ2-7; clone size: few; CDR3 DNA: TGTGCCAGCAGCTCCGGGTCGGGCTCCTACGAGCAGTACTTC; CDR3 protein: CASSSGSGSYEQYF
V gene: TRBV9; D gene: TRBD2; J gene: TRBJ2-7; clone size: .; CDR3 DNA: TGTGCCAGCAGCGTAGGAGCGGGGGACTCCTACGAGCAGTACTTC; CDR3 protein: CASSVGAGDSYEQYF
V gene: TRBV7-8; D gene: TRBD2; J gene: TRBJ2-7; clone size: few; CDR3 DNA: TGTGCCAGCAGCCTCAACGTGCGGGGCGGGAGCTCCTACGAGCAGTACTTC; CDR3 protein: CASSLNVRGGSSYEQYF
V gene: TRBV15; D gene: TRBD2; J gene: TRBJ2-7; clone size: .; CDR3 DNA: TGTGCCACCAGCAGAAGGGGACTAAGCTACGAGCAGTACTTC; CDR3 protein: CATSRRGLSYEQYF
V gene: TRBV30; D gene: .; J gene: TRBJ1-2; clone size: .; CDR3 DNA: TGTGCCTGGACCCTATATGGCTACACCTTC; CDR3 protein: CAWTLYGYTF
V gene: TRBV30; D gene: .; J gene: TRBJ1-2; clone size: .; CDR3 DNA: TGTGCCTGGAGCGGCCAGACAGTAAAGGGCTACACCTTC; CDR3 protein: CAWSGQTVKGYTF
V gene: TRBV29-1; D gene: .; J gene: TRBJ2-5; clone size: .; CDR3 DNA: TGCAGCGTTGATTCGGCCGGATACCAAGAGACCCAGTACTTC; CDR3 protein: CSVDSAGYQETQYF
V gene: TRBV10-2; D gene: .; J gene: TRBJ1-1; clone size: .; CDR3 DNA: TGCGCCAGCAGTGAGTCAAGGCAAAACACTGAAGCTTTCTTT; CDR3 protein: CASSESRQNTEAFF
V gene: TRBV2; D gene: TRBD1; J gene: TRBJ1-6; clone size: few; CDR3 DNA: TGTGCCAGCAGAGCCGGGACAGAACCCAATTCACCCCTCCACTTT; CDR3 protein: CASRAGTEPNSPLHF
V gene: TRBV15; D gene: .; J gene: TRBJ2-4; clone size: .; CDR3 DNA: TGTGCCACCAGCAGAGATGGACTTGAAGGCATTCAGTACTTC; CDR3 protein: CATSRDGLEGIQYF
V gene: TRBV14; D gene: TRBD1; J gene: TRBJ1-1; clone size: few; CDR3 DNA: TGTGCCAGCAGTCACCTCGGCGACAGGGTGGTTATCCGTGCTTTCTTT; CDR3 protein: CASSHLGDRVVIRAFF
V gene: TRBV14; D gene: TRBD1; J gene: TRBJ1-2; clone size: few; CDR3 DNA: TGTGCCAGCAGCCTTACTAGGACAGGCTATGGCTACACCTTC; CDR3 protein: CASSLTRTGYGYTF
V gene: TRBV6-5; D gene: .; J gene: TRBJ2-7; clone size: .; CDR3 DNA: TGTGCCAGCAGTTACAGGGGGGGGACCTACGAGCAGTACTTC; CDR3 protein: CASSYRGGTYEQYF
V gene: TRBV7-2; D gene: .; J gene: TRBJ1-2; clone size: .; CDR3 DNA: TGTGCCAGCAGTTTTATCGACGGCAACTATGGCTACACCTTC; CDR3 protein: CASSFIDGNYGYTF
V gene: TRBV25-1; D gene: .; J gene: TRBJ2-2; clone size: .; CDR3 DNA: TGTGCCAGCAGTGGGGGGGCCGGGACAGCGAACACCGGGGAGCTGTTTTTT; CDR3 protein: CASSGGAGTANTGELFF
V gene: TRBV19; D gene: .; J gene: TRBJ1-5; clone size: .; CDR3 DNA: TGTGCCAGTAGTAAGGGACACAATCAGCCCCAGCATTTT; CDR3 protein: CASSKGHNQPQHF
V gene: TRBV30; D gene: TRBD1; J gene: TRBJ1-5; clone size: .; CDR3 DNA: TGTGCCTGGAGTGTTACGAGGACAGGTGCGTTTGGTCAGCCCCAGCATTTT; CDR3 protein: CAWSVTRTGAFGQPQHF
V gene: TRBV29-1; D gene: TRBD1; J gene: TRBJ1-1; clone size: few; CDR3 DNA: TGCAGCGTTACCGGGACAGGGGCGGTGAACACTGAAGCTTTCTTT; CDR3 protein: CSVTGTGAVNTEAFF
V gene: TRBV29-1; D gene: TRBD1; J gene: TRBJ2-3; clone size: .; CDR3 DNA: TGCAGCCACAAACGACAGGGGGGCACAGATACGCAGTATTTT; CDR3 protein: CSHKRQGGTDTQYF
V gene: TRBV10-3; D gene: .; J gene: TRBJ1-5; clone size: .; CDR3 DNA: TGTGCCATCAGGGCGGAGGGGGGCAGCAATCAGCCCCAGCATTTT; CDR3 protein: CAIRAEGGSNQPQHF